This T cell receptor (beta chain) was sequenced during a study of blood T cell repertoires in COVID-19. About the research overall: Some COVID-19 samples were acute and others convalescent; all came from the United States, Italy and Spain. T cells, B-cell-depleted T cells, or PBMCs supplied cDNA or gDNA.

One Seattle source followed patients from active infection through their disease course. Trimming removed 3 bases at V and 8 bases at J, with 16 bases between. Germline assignment: CDR1 LNHNV and CDR2 YYDKDF (reference sequence). The length of the CDR3 is 14 residues. Original handling: It was from reference gene primer amplification that nucleated cell counts were estimated. The data were produced by immunoSEQ multiplex PCR, yet TCRdb's version contains in-frame clones alone and is incomplete. The V and J calls and clone size come from that table; D and trimming were worked out from the DNA. The table lists fewer than 200,000 clones, 79% of them singletons.

The specimen sequenced was peripheral blood. V and J are TRBV15 and TRBJ1-2; D may be TRBD1 (5 bases). The clonotype comes from a woman aged 55-70 years with COVID-19, enrolled during active disease. The CDR3 DNA is TGTGCCACCAGCAGTCGCCAAGGGGCGACGGGCTACACCTTC. This codes for CATSSRQGATGYTF.